A single sample gave rise to the 23 T cell receptor beta chains below, sequenced in a study of Ad26.COV2.S vaccination and SARS-CoV-2 variants. Treatment noted: some 20 received Ad26.COV2.S at low or high dose, single or two shots; about five received placebo; per-sample allocation not given. It was on day 63 after the first vaccine or placebo injection that samples were taken. Clones were read by immunoSEQ multiplex PCR, and TCRdb kept only the in-frame ones, dropping some. Altogether around 450,000 clones are present, around 89% being singletons, with the ten largest covering about 3.6%. The sample in question was peripheral blood, obtained in a trial of Ad26.COV2.S vaccine versus placebo. Every receptor here comes from a person between 18 and 60 years old who received the Ad26.COV2.S COVID-19 vaccine or a placebo.

The CDR3 is CATSLTSGGFYNEQFF. Written as DNA, the CDR3 is TGTGCCACCAGCCTGACTAGCGGGGGTTTCTACAATGAGCAGTTCTTC. The V and J genes are TRBV15 and TRBJ2-1; the match to TRBD2 covers 12 bases. The CDR3 sequence is 16 residues long. With 5 bases clipped from V and 3 bases from J, the junction kept 5 bases outside the gene matches. Per germline, CDR1 LNHNV and CDR2 YYDKDF (reference sequence).

The gene calls are TRBV7-9 and TRBJ2-2; D is undetermined. The germline V and J ends were trimmed by 10 bases and 4 bases, with 19 bases remaining between them. CDR3 length: 15 amino acids. The germline V gene has CDR1 SEHNR and CDR2 FQNEAQ (reference sequence). CDR3 in DNA: TGTGCCACCCCCGTATTTACAGAGACCACCGGGGAGCTGTTTTTT. Protein product: CATPVFTETTGELFF.

The chain joins TRBV5-4 to TRBJ1-4; 7 bases agree with TRBD1. Per germline, CDR1 SGHNT and CDR2 YYREEE (reference sequence). The CDR3 runs to 14 residues. V lost 2 bases to trimming and J lost 8 bases; unmatched junction nucleotides: 6. This CDR3 is CASSFSGGREKLFF. CDR3 in DNA: TGTGCCAGCAGCTTTTCAGGGGGACGAGAAAAACTGTTTTTT.

As DNA, the CDR3 is TGCGCCAGCAGCACCCGGACAGGGCACTACGAGCAGTACTTC. Amino acids: CASSTRTGHYEQYF. The chain couples TRBV5-1 to TRBJ2-7; 8 bases line up with TRBD1. CDR1 and CDR2 (germline): SGHRS, YFSETQ. This CDR3 contains 14 residues. V dropped 4 bases and J dropped 3; count of bases not matched to a gene: 6.

This rearrangement joins TRBV24-1 to TRBJ2-5; TRBD1 agrees at 8 bases. This CDR3 has 16 residues. CDR1 is KGHDR, CDR2 SFDVKD, per germline. Unmatched junction bases numbered 8, after V lost 4 bases and J lost 2 bases. For the CDR3, the DNA is TGTGCCACCAGTGACTTCGGACAGGGCCAACAAGAGACCCAGTACTTC. It yields the protein CATSDFGQGQQETQYF.

This clone was seen only a few times. This sequence joins TRBV3-1 (or the pseudogene TRBV3-2) and TRBJ2-5, with 7 bases aligning to TRBD2. Germline lookup yields CDR1 LGHDT and CDR2 YNNKEL (reference sequence). Trimming took 4 bases from V and 0 from J; bases not matched to a gene: 5. The CDR3 runs to 15 residues. The CDR3 bases are TGTGCCAGCAGCCCGGGAGCGGGGTACCAAGAGACCCAGTACTTC. Translating it yields CASSPGAGYQETQYF.

The chain couples TRBV3-1 (or the pseudogene TRBV3-2) to TRBJ1-2; D gene unclear. Trimming removed 5 bases from V and 7 bases from J, with 14 bases in between. The CDR3 is made up of 13 amino acids. CDR1 LGHDT and CDR2 YNNKEL come from the germline V gene (reference sequence). The CDR3 loop is CASSSFPSFGYTF. CDR3 DNA: TGTGCCAGCAGCTCATTCCCCAGTTTTGGCTACACCTTC.

The CDR3 nucleotides are TGTGCCTGGAGTGAGGGCTGGGGACAGCCCCAGCATTTT. Translation gives CAWSEGWGQPQHF. This rearrangement joins TRBV30 to TRBJ1-5; D is undetermined. The CDR3 sequence is 13 residues long. Germline V lookup: CDR1 GTSNPN, CDR2 SVGIG (reference sequence). Trimming removed 1 base from V and 7 bases from J, with 11 bases in between.

This chain connects TRBV5-1 to TRBJ2-3; D may be TRBD1 (5 bases). Germline V gives CDR1 SGHRS, CDR2 YFSETQ. Trimming pared 4 bases from V and 0 bases from J, leaving 12 bases between. The length of the CDR3 is 15 residues. This CDR3 is CASSPGQASTDTQYF. The CDR3 coding sequence is TGCGCCAGCAGCCCTGGACAAGCTAGCACAGATACGCAGTATTTT. Using reference TRBV5-1 and TRBJ2-3 for the parts outside the CDR3, the full variable domain is KAGVTQTPRYLIKTRGQQVTLSCSPISGHRSVSWYQQTPGQGLQFLFEYFSETQRNKGNFPGRFSGRQFSNSRSEMNVSTLELGDSALYLCASSPGQASTDTQYFGPGTRLTVL.

The chain carries TRBV29-1 and TRBJ1-1; 10 positions match TRBD1. From germline, CDR1 is SQVTM and CDR2 ANQGSEA. V lost 0 bases, J lost 5 bases, and 3 bases stayed unmatched. This CDR3 contains 14 residues. For the CDR3, the DNA is TGCAGCGTTGAAGAACCGGGACAGGGGACTGAAGCTTTCTTT. It codes for CSVEEPGQGTEAFF.

This clone has just one count. V gene TRBV30 combines with J gene TRBJ1-1, with no clear D. The CDR3 has 12 amino acids. Trimming shortened V by 8 bases and J by 1 base, and 11 bases separated the two germline ends. Germline CDR1 is GTSNPN and CDR2 is SVGIG (reference sequence). DNA of the CDR3: TGTGCCAGCCACGGATGGAACACTGAAGCTTTCTTT. Residues: CASHGWNTEAFF.

The chain carries TRBV7-8 and TRBJ1-5; 8 bases align to TRBD1. With 3 bases clipped from V and 4 bases from J, the junction kept 5 bases outside the gene matches. The CDR3 runs to 15 residues. Germline CDR1 reads SGHVS; CDR2 reads FQNEAQ. CDR3 amino acids: CASSFSGQVNQPQHF. For the CDR3, the DNA is TGTGCCAGCAGCTTTTCGGGACAGGTAAATCAGCCCCAGCATTTT. The whole variable domain, filled in from reference TRBV7-8 and TRBJ1-5, reads GAGVSQSPRYKVAKRGQDVALRCDPISGHVSLFWYQQALGQGPEFLTYFQNEAQLDKSGLPSDRFFAERPEGSVSTLKIQRTQQEDSAVYLCASSFSGQVNQPQHFGDGTRLSIL.

The genes are TRBV15 and TRBJ1-2, with unresolved D. Germline-derived CDR1 and CDR2 are LNHNV and YYDKDF (reference sequence). Trimming cost V 0 bases and J 8 bases, with 16 bases left between them. This CDR3 region has 15 residues. The CDR3 sequence: CATSRDTGSLGGYTF. The CDR3 DNA reads TGTGCCACCAGCAGAGATACGGGCAGCTTAGGGGGCTACACCTTC.

CDR3 amino acids: CASSLQPVATNEKLFF. CDR3 nucleotides: TGTGCCAGCAGCTTACAGCCCGTTGCAACTAATGAAAAACTGTTTTTT. The chain employs TRBV7-2 and TRBJ1-4; unclear D gene. Germline assignment: CDR1 SGHTA and CDR2 FQGNSA. V gave up 2 bases and J gave up 0 bases, with 10 bases separating them. The CDR3 is made up of 16 amino acids.

V usage is TRBV2 and J usage is TRBJ1-5, with no clear D. The CDR3 totals 14 residues. Trimming took off 4 bases at V and 4 bases at J, with 11 bases between the two ends. CDR1 is SNHLY, CDR2 FYNNEI, per germline. The CDR3 DNA follows: TGTGCCAGCAGTGGGGATGGAGGGAATCAGCCCCAGCATTTT. It is translated as CASSGDGGNQPQHF. The full variable domain, with the rest looked up from reference TRBV2 and TRBJ1-5, is EPEVTQTPSHQVTQMGQEVILRCVPISNHLYFYWYRQILGQKVEFLVSFYNNEISEKSEIFDDQFSVERPDGSNFTLKIRSTKLEDSAMYFCASSGDGGNQPQHFGDGTRLSIL.

This clone occurred once. This rearrangement joins TRBV7-8 to TRBJ1-3, with 8 nucleotides matching TRBD1. Germline V lookup: CDR1 SGHVS, CDR2 FQNEAQ. The CDR3 contains 15 residues. V was clipped by 5 bases and J by 2 bases; unmatched bases: 5. The DNA of the CDR3 is TGTGCCAGCAGCGTGGACAGGGTGGCTGGAAACACCATATATTTT. Its translation is CASSVDRVAGNTIYF.

The V and J genes are TRBV6-5 and TRBJ2-1, with 11 bases lining up with TRBD2. CDR3 size: 15 residues. The J segment lost 6 bases and the V segment lost 6 bases, leaving 7 bases of the junction unmatched. CDR1 is MNHEY, CDR2 SVGAGI, per germline. CDR3 in DNA: TGTGCCAGCAGCGCCACTAGCGGGGGAGGCAATGAGCAGTTCTTC. Its protein product is CASSATSGGGNEQFF.

CDR3 sequence: CASSFLRGPMGKTQYF. CDR3 nucleotide sequence: TGTGCCAGCAGCTTTCTCAGGGGGCCGATGGGGAAGACCCAGTACTTC. The gene calls are TRBV11-2 and TRBJ2-5, with TRBD1 matching 8 bases. The trim removed 3 bases at V and 6 bases at J, leaving 12 bases unmatched. The CDR3 contains 16 residues. Germline assignment: CDR1 SGHAT and CDR2 FQNNGV.

The chain uses TRBV10-3 and TRBJ1-1, with 9 bases fitting TRBD1. The CDR3 loop spans 14 amino acids. CDR1 is ENHRY, CDR2 SYGVKD, per germline. V lost 4 bases to trimming and J lost 3 bases; unmatched junction nucleotides: 3. CDR3: CAISGGQGYTEAFF. DNA for the CDR3: TGTGCCATCAGTGGGGGACAGGGCTACACTGAAGCTTTCTTT.

This chain links TRBV7-8 with TRBJ1-1; no clear D gene. This CDR3 comprises 15 residues. The germline V and J ends were trimmed by 5 bases and 0 bases, with 13 bases remaining between them. Per the germline V gene, CDR1 is SGHVS and CDR2 is FQNEAQ. The CDR3 nucleotides read TGTGCCAGCAGCCTCCTGGTAGTTATGAACACTGAAGCTTTCTTT. The encoded protein is CASSLLVVMNTEAFF.

The chain employs TRBV5-1 and TRBJ2-3, with 7 bases that match TRBD2. Germline V gene sequence: CDR1 SGHRS, CDR2 YFSETQ. Germline trimming cut 4 bases from V and 6 bases from J; bases unmatched to any gene: 8. The CDR3 has 14 amino acids. CDR3 in DNA: TGCGCCAGCAGCCTAGGGGTCGGGAGGGATACGCAGTATTTT. It specifies CASSLGVGRDTQYF.

The genes are TRBV4-1 and TRBJ2-3; 15 nucleotides match TRBD2. The V gene's germline CDR1 is MGHRA and CDR2 YSYEKL. The CDR3 spans 18 residues. J lost 0 bases, V lost 6 bases, and 7 bases had no gene match. The CDR3 coding sequence is TGCGCCAGCAGAATAGGACTAGCGGGGGGGACTAGCACAGATACGCAGTATTTT. This gives the protein CASRIGLAGGTSTDTQYF.

The gene calls are TRBV9 and TRBJ1-2; TRBD1 aligns across 10 bases. V shed 6 bases and J 6 bases; nucleotides not matched to a gene: 8. Germline values: CDR1 SGDLS, CDR2 YYNGEE. There are 14 residues in the CDR3. The DNA of the CDR3 is TGTGCCAGCACCCCGGACAGGGGGAGTCATGGCTACACCTTC. This sequence encodes CASTPDRGSHGYTF.